These 21 T cell receptor beta chains came from one sample sequenced in a study of lymphopenia after photon versus proton radiotherapy. Sequencing used immunoSEQ multiplex PCR; TCRdb keeps in-frame clones, though not all of them. The data hold about 68,000 clones, with approximately 91% observed a single time. This sample comprised peripheral blood, obtained from a patient treated with photon-based radiotherapy. The source is an older woman with pancreatic cancer.

V usage is TRBV4-2 and J usage is TRBJ2-2; 10 bases map to TRBD2. Germline V lookup: CDR1 LGHNA, CDR2 YNFKEQ. This CDR3 spans 16 amino acids. J was trimmed by 1 base and V by 5 bases; bases with no gene match: 4. CDR3 region: CASSTLAGENTGELFF. Written as DNA, the CDR3 is TGTGCCAGCAGCACCCTAGCGGGAGAGAACACCGGGGAGCTGTTTTTT.

This clone was observed a few times. This sequence joins TRBV5-6 and TRBJ2-3; 15 nucleotides agree with TRBD2. With V trimmed by 4 bases and J by 6 bases, 12 bases remained unmatched. This CDR3 has 18 amino acids. CDR1 is SGHDT, CDR2 YYEEEE, per germline. The DNA of the CDR3 is TGTGCCAGCAGCGGACTAGCGGGAGGGAAGGGTAGATCGGATACGCAGTATTTT. As protein: CASSGLAGGKGRSDTQYF.

This clone was recorded only once. The chain links TRBV7-8 to TRBJ2-1; TRBD2 agrees at 10 bases. The CDR3 runs to 18 residues. J gave up 5 bases and V 6 bases, and 16 bases lay outside the gene matches. CDR1 and CDR2 (germline): SGHVS, FQNEAQ. CDR3 sequence (DNA): TGTGCCAGCAGACAGTACACTAGCGGGACTGTTTTAAACAATGAGCAGTTCTTC. Translated: CASRQYTSGTVLNNEQFF.

This chain uses TRBV18 with TRBJ2-7; D is unresolved. There are 11 residues in the CDR3. The V end was cut by 3 bases, the J end by 3 bases, with 3 bases between. Germline CDR1 is KGHSH and CDR2 is LQKENI. The CDR3 DNA sequence: TGTGCCAGCTCACCTGGCTACGAGCAGTACTTC. This codes for CASSPGYEQYF.

The V and J genes are TRBV6-5 and TRBJ2-7; D is unclear. V was shortened by 0 bases and J by 3 bases, with 9 bases between the two germline ends. The CDR3 consists of 14 residues. CDR1 MNHEY and CDR2 SVGAGI come from the germline V gene. DNA for the CDR3: TGTGCCAGCAGTTACTCTGGCGGTAACTACGAGCAGTACTTC. Its protein product is CASSYSGGNYEQYF.

The genes are TRBV5-1 and TRBJ2-5; 10 bases map to TRBD2. The CDR3 runs to 15 residues. Germline V gene data show CDR1 as SGHRS and CDR2 as YFSETQ. V dropped 0 bases and J dropped 5; count of bases not matched to a gene: 4. The CDR3 DNA reads TGCGCCAGCAGCTTGGAGGCTAGCGGGAGTGAGACCCAGTACTTC. Translation gives CASSLEASGSETQYF.

J is TRBJ2-5 and V is TRBV7-8; no reliable D call. This CDR3 has 14 amino acids. V lost 5 bases and J lost 5, with 15 bases in between. Germline-derived CDR1 and CDR2 are SGHVS and FQNEAQ. CDR3 residues: CASSVDEMAETQYF. The DNA of the CDR3 is TGTGCCAGCAGCGTGGATGAAATGGCTGAGACCCAGTACTTC.

The chain employs TRBV27 and TRBJ2-5; the D gene is possibly TRBD1 (6 bases). The CDR3 has 15 residues. Germline V gives CDR1 MNHEY, CDR2 SMNVEV (reference sequence). V was cut by 6 bases and J by 5 bases, with 19 bases left in between. CDR3 DNA: TGTGCCAGCAGGCCGGCCCTCACAGGGATGGAGACCCAGTACTTC. Residues: CASRPALTGMETQYF.

V is TRBV2 and J is TRBJ2-2; 7 nucleotides line up with TRBD2. This CDR3 comprises 15 residues. Germline CDR1 reads SNHLY; CDR2 reads FYNNEI. Trimming at V came to 6 bases and at J to 4 bases, leaving 8 bases not matched to a gene. Written as DNA, the CDR3 is TGTGCCAGCAGCACGGGGGGACTCCTCACCGGGGAGCTGTTTTTT. The encoded protein is CASSTGGLLTGELFF.

This sequence joins TRBV4-1 and TRBJ2-1; 11 nucleotides align to TRBD2. CDR1 is MGHRA, CDR2 YSYEKL, per germline. V was pared by 4 bases and J by 6 bases, with 5 bases of the junction left unmatched. The CDR3 length is 15 residues. The CDR3 DNA is TGCGCCAGCAGCCTGCTAGCGGGAGGCCCCAATGAGCAGTTCTTC. Residues: CASSLLAGGPNEQFF.

This chain connects TRBV9 to TRBJ2-3, with D hard to call. Between the trimmed V and J ends, which lost 0 bases and 2 bases, there was a span of 4 bases. Germline V gene sequence: CDR1 SGDLS, CDR2 YYNGEE. The CDR3 extends over 13 amino acids. CDR3 amino acids: CASSVADTDTQYF. The CDR3 coding sequence is TGTGCCAGCAGCGTAGCGGACACAGATACGCAGTATTTT.

The V and J genes are TRBV9 and TRBJ2-7; 14 bases agree with TRBD2. V dropped 3 bases and J dropped 5; count of bases not matched to a gene: 4. Germline CDR1 reads SGDLS; CDR2 reads YYNGEE. The CDR3 loop spans 15 amino acids. CDR3: CASSAGLAGGHEQYF. The CDR3, as DNA: TGTGCCAGCAGCGCTGGACTAGCGGGAGGACACGAGCAGTACTTC. Based on the CDR3 plus reference TRBV9 and TRBJ2-7, the full variable domain is DSGVTQTPKHLITATGQRVTLRCSPRSGDLSVYWYQQSLDQGLQFLIQYYNGEERAKGNILERFSAQQFPDLHSELNLSSLELGDSALYFCASSAGLAGGHEQYFGPGTRLTVT.

This clone has a single count. The genes are TRBV5-1 and TRBJ2-1; 13 bases are shared with TRBD2. J lost 8 bases, V lost 4 bases, and 6 bases had no gene match. Germline values: CDR1 SGHRS, CDR2 YFSETQ. The CDR3 is 15 amino acids. The CDR3 sequence is CASSLGLAGIDEQFF. CDR3 sequence (DNA): TGCGCCAGCAGCCTGGGACTAGCGGGGATAGATGAGCAGTTCTTC.

This clone was seen a single time. The chain employs TRBV19 and TRBJ2-5, with a possible D match to TRBD2 (5 bases). Germline V gives CDR1 LNHDA, CDR2 SQIVND (reference sequence). The germline V and J ends were trimmed by 7 bases and 4 bases, with 22 bases remaining between them. This CDR3 comprises 16 residues. The CDR3 is CASTMNPAGSRETQYF. For the CDR3, the DNA is TGTGCCAGTACCATGAATCCCGCGGGTTCTCGAGAGACCCAGTACTTC. The entire variable domain, with the rest obtained from reference TRBV19 and TRBJ2-5, is as follows: DGGITQSPKYLFRKEGQNVTLSCEQNLNHDAMYWYRQDPGQGLRLIYYSQIVNDFQKGDIAEGYSVSREKKESFPLTVTSAQKNPTAFYLCASTMNPAGSRETQYFGPGTRLLVL.

The chain has TRBV14 and TRBJ1-1, with D unclear. Germline V gene lookup returns CDR1 SGHDN and CDR2 FVKESK. CDR3 length: 13 residues. Trimming left V 1 base short and J 11 bases short, with 14 bases between. Here the CDR3 reads CASSQAGVLAAFF. The CDR3 nucleotides are TGTGCCAGCAGCCAAGCGGGAGTGTTGGCTGCTTTCTTT. Using reference TRBV14 and TRBJ1-1 for the parts outside the CDR3, the full variable domain is EAGVTQFPSHSVIEKGQTVTLRCDPISGHDNLYWYRRVMGKEIKFLLHFVKESKQDESGMPNNRFLAERTGGTYSTLKVQPAELEDSGVYFCASSQAGVLAAFFGQGTRLTVV.

The gene calls are TRBV29-1 and TRBJ2-1; 8 bases line up with TRBD2. Per germline, CDR1 SQVTM and CDR2 ANQGSEA. There are 15 residues in the CDR3. V trimming: 6 bases; J trimming: 0 bases; junction bases outside the gene matches: 7. The CDR3 bases are TGCAGCGTCGCCGCTAGCGGGCTCTCCTACAATGAGCAGTTCTTC. Its translation: CSVAASGLSYNEQFF.

The DNA for the CDR3 is TGTGCCAGCAGCCTGACGGGTAACGAGCAGTACTTC. It codes for CASSLTGNEQYF. The chain employs TRBV7-8 and TRBJ2-7; no firm D call. Germline values: CDR1 SGHVS, CDR2 FQNEAQ. The CDR3 totals 12 residues. V shed 5 bases and J shed 5 bases, with 10 bases lying between them.

The V gene is TRBV4-3, the J gene TRBJ2-2; 13 bases align to TRBD2. Germline CDR1 LGHNA, CDR2 YSLEER. The CDR3 runs to 22 residues. J gave up 7 bases and V 0 bases, and 20 bases lay outside the gene matches. The CDR3 DNA sequence: TGCGCCAGCAGCCAAGAAACCAACCCCCAATCTACTAGCGGGAGGGCCAACGGGGAGCTGTTTTTT. Translated: CASSQETNPQSTSGRANGELFF.

The chain couples TRBV25-1 to TRBJ2-7; no clear D gene. Trimming took 10 bases from V and 0 from J, leaving 10 bases between them. The CDR3 spans 12 residues. In germline, CDR1 is MGHDK, CDR2 SYGVNS. The CDR3 is CATDKSSYEQYF. CDR3 sequence (DNA): TGTGCCACCGACAAGAGCTCCTACGAGCAGTACTTC.

The V and J genes are TRBV18 and TRBJ1-6; 7 bases align to TRBD1. The CDR3 has 15 amino acids. With 6 bases clipped from V and 5 bases from J, the junction kept 7 bases outside the gene matches. CDR1 KGHSH and CDR2 LQKENI come from the germline V gene. The DNA for the CDR3 is TGTGCCAGCTCCCGGGACGGGACAGATAATTCACCCCTCCACTTT. Translated: CASSRDGTDNSPLHF.

The chain carries TRBV6-1 and TRBJ1-1; 8 nucleotides line up with TRBD1. Trimming at V came to 4 bases and at J to 1 base, leaving 8 bases not matched to a gene. From germline, CDR1 is MNHNS and CDR2 SASEGT. The CDR3 extends over 16 amino acids. The CDR3 region is CASSGRQGTPNTEAFF. The CDR3 DNA reads TGTGCCAGCAGTGGGCGACAGGGGACTCCGAACACTGAAGCTTTCTTT.